Listed below are T cell receptor beta chains from one sample, sequenced in a study of T cells in Graves' hyperthyroidism and ophthalmopathy. From the multiplex PCR reads, TCRdb called clonotypes with MiXCR, one entry per CDR3 protein. Seen here are about 500,000 distinct CDR3 sequences, roughly an eighth observed once, and the top ten hold less than 20%. Input material: blood. Receptors were obtained from a woman under 30 with Graves' hyperthyroidism. CDR3s include the opening cysteine and the closing phenylalanine or tryptophan. A D gene is named only where the DNA matches it firmly. The size of a clone is reported for some rows only, either as once, few or many, or as a class for expanded clones.

clone size,J gene,D gene,V gene,CDR3 DNA,CDR3 protein
many,TRBJ1-4,NA,TRBV29-1,TGCAGCGCTCGGGTTAATGAAAAACTGTTTTTT,CSARVNEKLFF
NA,TRBJ2-1,TRBD2,TRBV4-1,TGCGCCAGCAGCCAAGGAGTGCAGCGGGAAGGCAATGAGCAGTTCTTC,CASSQGVQREGNEQFF
many,TRBJ2-3,NA,TRBV4-1,TGCGCCAGCAGCCAAGAACCCCTCAGCACAGATACGCAGTATTTT,CASSQEPLSTDTQYF
NA,TRBJ2-2,TRBD2,TRBV29-1,TGCAGCGTTGAATTAACCAGCGGGAGGTTCTGGGGCACCGGGGAGCTGTTTTTT,CSVELTSGRFWGTGELFF
NA,TRBJ2-7,NA,TRBV25-1,TGTGCCAGCAGTGACCCATGGAACGAGCAGTACTTC,CASSDPWNEQYF
NA,TRBJ2-2,TRBD2,TRBV24-1,TGTGCCACCAGTGAAAGCGGGAGGGACACCGGGGGGCTGTTTTTT,CATSESGRDTGGLFF
many,TRBJ2-2,TRBD2,TRBV12-3/TRBV12-4,TGTGCCAGCACCCTTACAGGACTAGCAGCGAACACCGGGGAGCTGTTTTTT,CASTLTGLAANTGELFF
NA,TRBJ2-1,NA,TRBV11-3,TGTGCCAGCAGCTTAGAGGGTAGTTATGAGCAGTTCTTC,CASSLEGSYEQFF
once,TRBJ2-7,TRBD2,TRBV7-9,TGTGCCAGCAGCCACCGACTAGCGGGAGGGCCAAGCTACGAGCAGTACTTC,CASSHRLAGGPSYEQYF
few,TRBJ2-2,NA,TRBV7-3,TGTGCCAGCAGCTTTACTACCAAGGACGGGGAGCTGTTTTTT,CASSFTTKDGELFF
many,TRBJ2-1,TRBD2,TRBV12-5,TGTGCTAGTGGTTTCCAGCTAGCGGGAGGGCCTGGGGGCAGTTACAATGAGCAGTTCTTC,CASGFQLAGGPGGSYNEQFF
many,TRBJ1-1,NA,TRBV19,TGTGCCAGTAGTATAAATATGAACACTGAAGCTTTCTTT,CASSINMNTEAFF
many,TRBJ2-2,TRBD1,TRBV2,TGTGCCAGCAGTGGCCGAATACGAGGGGGCCCGAACACCGGGGAGCTGTTTTTT,CASSGRIRGGPNTGELFF
NA,TRBJ2-1,NA,TRBV20-1,TGCAGTGCTAGAGCCCGAGGTCCTAACTTAATTTACAATGAGCAGTTCTTC,CSARARGPNLIYNEQFF
few,TRBJ2-7,NA,TRBV7-3,TGTGCCAACAGCTTATTTGGCGGGCTTCCAGACGAGCAGTACTTC,CANSLFGGLPDEQYF
many,TRBJ2-5,TRBD2,TRBV27,TGTGCCAGCAGGGGGACTAGCGGGATCGGGGAGACCCAGTACTTC,CASRGTSGIGETQYF
few,TRBJ1-2,NA,TRBV7-2,TGTGCCAGCAGCTTAGCCCTCGAGAGAGATTATGGCTACACCTTC,CASSLALERDYGYTF
many,TRBJ2-4,NA,TRBV20-1,TGCAGTGCCAGCCCAAACTCGGGGACATTAGCCAAAAACATTCAGTACTTC,CSASPNSGTLAKNIQYF
many,TRBJ2-5,NA,TRBV6-2/TRBV6-3,TGTGCCAGCAGTTACTCCCTCAGGGATCGGCTGGAGACCCAGTACTTC,CASSYSLRDRLETQYF
many,TRBJ2-1,NA,TRBV6-1,TGTGCCAGCAGTCGGGAATCCTACAATGAGCAGTTCTTC,CASSRESYNEQFF
NA,TRBJ2-5,NA,TRBV5-1,TGCGCCAGCAGCCTCGGGGGGCCCCTGGAGACCCAGTACTTC,CASSLGGPLETQYF
NA,TRBJ2-1,NA,TRBV6-1,TGTGCCAGCAGTAAGGTCGGATACTACAATGAGCAGTTCTTC,CASSKVGYYNEQFF
many,TRBJ2-3,TRBD2,TRBV20-1,TGCAGTGCTAGAGGGCCGACTAGCGGGAGGACCGTGCGCACAGATACGCAGTATTTT,CSARGPTSGRTVRTDTQYF
many,TRBJ2-1,NA,TRBV10-3,TGTGCCATCAGTGCCTACAATGAGCAGTTCTTC,CAISAYNEQFF
many,TRBJ1-4,NA,TRBV7-9,TGTGCCAGCAGCCGGAGGGGGGCCGGTAATGAAAAACTGTTTTTT,CASSRRGAGNEKLFF
many,TRBJ2-3,TRBD1,TRBV5-6,TGTGCCAGCAGCTTGCAACAGGGGGCGCGAGATACGCAGTATTTT,CASSLQQGARDTQYF
NA,TRBJ1-5,TRBD1,TRBV12-5,TGTGCTAGTGGTACGGGACAGGTGAGCAATCAGCCCCAGCATTTT,CASGTGQVSNQPQHF
few,TRBJ2-3,TRBD2,TRBV7-9,TGTGCCAGCAGCTTGGGAACTAGCGACACAGATACGCAGTATTTT,CASSLGTSDTDTQYF
many,TRBJ2-1,NA,TRBV27,TGTGCCAGCAGTTCGCTGAGCTCCTACAATGAGCAGTTCTTC,CASSSLSSYNEQFF
many,TRBJ2-1,TRBD1,TRBV9,TGTGCCAGCAGCCCCCGGGACAGCATCAATGAGCAGTTCTTC,CASSPRDSINEQFF
NA,TRBJ2-3,TRBD2,TRBV7-9,TGTGCCAGCAGCTTAACGGGACTAGCGGTGTCAGATACGCAGTATTTT,CASSLTGLAVSDTQYF
NA,TRBJ2-1,NA,TRBV11-1,TGTGCCAGCAGCGGTAGGGGCCCAGGGCCGAGCTCCTACAATCAGCAGTTCTTC,CASSGRGPGPSSYNQQFF
few,TRBJ1-1,NA,TRBV5-5,TGTGCCAGCAGCTTGGCACTTGGGGTCATGGGGTCGAACACTGAAGCTTTCTTT,CASSLALGVMGSNTEAFF
many,TRBJ1-4,NA,TRBV10-3,TGTGCCATCAGCCGTGTACAGTCGGATGAAAAACTGTTTTTT,CAISRVQSDEKLFF
NA,TRBJ2-7,TRBD1,TRBV2,TGTGCCAGCACTCTACAGGGGTCCTCCTACGAGCAGTACTTC,CASTLQGSSYEQYF
many,TRBJ2-3,NA,TRBV12-3/TRBV12-4,TGTGCCAGCAGTTTAATAGCAGATACGCAGTATTTT,CASSLIADTQYF
NA,TRBJ1-5,TRBD1,TRBV20-1,TGCAGTGCCAAGAGACAGGGTGTTCTTCAGCCCCAGCATTTT,CSAKRQGVLQPQHF
many,TRBJ1-6,NA,TRBV19,TGTGCCAGTAGTATAGACGGGTCGGACAGCTCCTATAATTCACCCCTCCACTTT,CASSIDGSDSSYNSPLHF
many,TRBJ2-5,TRBD1,TRBV27,TGTGCCAGCAGCCTTTCGACAGGGGCCCTAGAGACCCAGTACTTC,CASSLSTGALETQYF
many,TRBJ1-1,NA,TRBV2,TGTGCCAGCAATACGGCAGGACTACGCACTGAAGCTTTCTTT,CASNTAGLRTEAFF
many,TRBJ2-7,NA,TRBV28,TGTGCCAGCATTATGGCGCTCGGTAGCTCCTACGAGCAGTACTTC,CASIMALGSSYEQYF
NA,TRBJ1-5,NA,TRBV10-3,TGTGCCATCAGTGAGCTTAATAGCAATCAGCCCCAGCATTTT,CAISELNSNQPQHF
NA,TRBJ2-1,NA,TRBV18,TGTGCCAGCTCACTTAGGTCCTCCCACAATGAGCAGTTCTTC,CASSLRSSHNEQFF
NA,TRBJ2-1,TRBD2,TRBV12-3/TRBV12-4,TGTGCCAGCCCGACTAGCGGGACTAGTAAAAATGAGCAGTTCTTC,CASPTSGTSKNEQFF
NA,TRBJ2-7,NA,TRBV30,TGTGCCTGGAGCGCGGGATCAACCTACGAGCAGTACTTC,CAWSAGSTYEQYF
few,TRBJ1-4,NA,TRBV5-1,TGCGCCAGCAGCTATCTCAGTAATCCCGAAAAACTGTTTTTT,CASSYLSNPEKLFF
many,TRBJ2-3,TRBD2,TRBV2,TGTGCCAGCAACGTACTAGCGGCCCCGGGAGATACGCAGTATTTT,CASNVLAAPGDTQYF
many,TRBJ1-1,NA,TRBV27,TGTGCCAGCAGTTTTGGCGGGAAAGCTTTCTTT,CASSFGGKAFF
NA,TRBJ2-1,NA,TRBV13,TGTGCCAGCAGCCTCAGGTACAATGGGCAGTTCTTC,CASSLRYNGQFF
NA,TRBJ2-7,TRBD2,TRBV6-4,TGTGCCAGCAGTGAATCGGGGCTAGCGGGAGTGGGCTACGAGCAGTACTTC,CASSESGLAGVGYEQYF
many,TRBJ2-1,NA,TRBV12-3/TRBV12-4,TGTGCCAGCAGTTCCCCCCTAGGCGCTTCCTACAATGAGCAGTTCTTC,CASSSPLGASYNEQFF
many,TRBJ1-1,NA,TRBV20-1,TGCAGTGCTAGACTACTTGTGGGCACACTCAACACTGAAGCTTTCTTT,CSARLLVGTLNTEAFF
NA,TRBJ2-7,NA,TRBV20-1,TGCAGTGCTAGAATTCTTGGGGGCCCATCCTACGAGCAGTACTTC,CSARILGGPSYEQYF